This T cell receptor beta chain emerged from a study of primary melanoma T cells and metastatic recurrence. Study-level information: Primary melanomas here were stage T2 to T4, over 1 mm thick. Study-level findings and limits: Tumor T-cell fraction reportedly predicted progression-free survival independently. T-cell fraction reportedly outperformed other histopathological variables added to thickness.

Turning to this clone: Its specificity is not known.

The repertoire was sequenced with immunoSEQ multiplex PCR; TCRdb's copy has only in-frame clones and lacks some. The sample comprises roughly 650 clones, almost 80% of which are singletons, and under 60% rests with the top ten. Primary melanoma in these patients was surgically resected but could recur metastatically. CDR3 length equals 18 residues. V shed 7 bases, J shed 1 base, and the junction held 15 bases outside the gene matches. Germline V lookup: CDR1 MDHEN, CDR2 SYDVKM. The chain has TRBV28 and TRBJ2-2, with 7 bases identical to TRBD2. This clonotype was obtained from a human donor with melanoma. The sequencing sample was made of melanoma tumor tissue. Written as DNA, the CDR3 is TGTGCCAGCAATTCTGACCTCACAGCGGGGAAGAACACCGGGGAGCTGTTTTTT. Protein: CASNSDLTAGKNTGELFF.